This T cell receptor (beta chain) was identified in a study of blood T cell repertoires in COVID-19. Clones were sequenced by immunoSEQ multiplex PCR, and TCRdb holds only the in-frame ones, with some missing. The sample shows 250,000 to 300,000 clones, around 85% of them seen only once. V lost 5 bases and J 4 bases, leaving 16 bases between the germline ends. The CDR3 runs 15 residues. CDR1 and CDR2 from the germline V gene are WNHNN and SYGVQD (reference sequence). J is TRBJ2-3 and V is TRBV10-1; D is perhaps TRBD1 (6 bases). Sequenced: peripheral blood. This clonotype was obtained from a woman in her sixties or seventies with acute or convalescent COVID-19. The chain's CDR3 is CASSSQQGRADTQYF. The DNA for the CDR3 is TGCGCCAGCAGTTCCCAGCAGGGGCGCGCAGATACGCAGTATTTT.